This TCR beta chain was sequenced during a study of cytomegalovirus exposure and HLA in healthy donors. Study-wide results and limits: Specificity for CMV antigens was confirmed in vitro for a few of the CMV-associated chains. High sensitivity and specificity were reportedly achieved when the classifier diagnosed cytomegalovirus status. There were some V segments, including TRBV6-2 and TRBV6-3, excluded as indistinguishable.

Primers: 60 Vbeta forward and 13 Jbeta reverse. Sequenced by immunoSEQ multiplex PCR; TCRdb stores in-frame clones only, minus some. The table has approximately 120,000 clones, about 79% seen once. The germline CDR1 and CDR2 sequences are SGHRS and YFSETQ. V lost 5 bases, J lost 6 bases, and 24 bases lay in between. The CDR3 loop spans 16 amino acids. Remarks on this clone: The target antigen is unknown.

The V and J genes are TRBV5-1 and TRBJ2-7, with TRBD1 as a possible D gene (9 bases). The material sequenced was PBMCs. The source is a man aged 50-59 years in good health and CMV-seronegative. DNA of the CDR3: TGCGCCAGCAGGGTGCGGCTACAGGGGGCGGGAGGCGAGCAGTACTTC. Translation gives CASRVRLQGAGGEQYF.